The source of this TCR beta chain is a study of OX40 agonist ivuxolimab in advanced cancers. Study information: Mean age about 60 years, range 23 to 79; roughly 82% male.

The V and J ends lost 8 bases and 2 bases, in that order; junction bases with no gene match: 9. From germline, CDR1 is MDHEN and CDR2 SYDVKM. The CDR3 covers 15 residues. This clone is judged medium-sized. Its antigen is currently unknown. General study points: Patients with a partial response at 0.1-3.0 mg/kg had among the lowest clonal expansion.

Produced via immunoSEQ multiplex PCR; TCRdb's table is partial and in-frame only. The data contain 13,000 to 15,000 clones, over 70% of them singletons. The chain employs TRBV28 and TRBJ2-3; TRBD2 aligns across 8 bases. The sequence was obtained from an adult with an advanced solid tumor such as melanoma, head and neck, liver or kidney cancer. The sample was CD4+ or CD8+ T cells sorted from blood, taken in a trial of the OX40 agonist ivuxolimab. The CDR3 spells CASCSLADYTDTQYF. CDR3 nucleotides: TGTGCCAGCTGCTCACTAGCGGACTACACAGATACGCAGTATTTT.